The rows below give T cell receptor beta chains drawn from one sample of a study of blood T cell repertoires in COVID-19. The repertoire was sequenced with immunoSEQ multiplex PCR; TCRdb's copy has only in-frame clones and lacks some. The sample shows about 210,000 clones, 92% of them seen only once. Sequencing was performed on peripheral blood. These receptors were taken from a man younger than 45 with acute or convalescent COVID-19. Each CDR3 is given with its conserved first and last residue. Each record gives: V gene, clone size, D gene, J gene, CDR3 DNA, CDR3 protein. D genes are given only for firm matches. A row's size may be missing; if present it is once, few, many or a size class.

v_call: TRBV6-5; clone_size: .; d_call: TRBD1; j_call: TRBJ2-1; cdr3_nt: TGTGCCAGCAGCGACAGGGGGGGGCTATGGGATGAGCAGTTCTTC; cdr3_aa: CASSDRGGLWDEQFF
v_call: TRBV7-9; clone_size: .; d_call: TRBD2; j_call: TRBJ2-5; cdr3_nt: TGTGCCAGCAGCTTAGCGAGGGGCGGGGGCCAAGAGACCCAGTACTTC; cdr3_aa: CASSLARGGGQETQYF
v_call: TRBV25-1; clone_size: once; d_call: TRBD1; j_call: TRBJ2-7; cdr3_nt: TGTGCCAGCAGTAGGGACAGGGGCGAGCAGTACTTC; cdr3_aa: CASSRDRGEQYF
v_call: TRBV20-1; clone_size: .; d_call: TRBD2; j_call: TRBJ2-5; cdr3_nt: TGCAGTGCTAGTGTCGGTAGCGGGGGGGCCTTCGGAGAGACCCAGTACTTC; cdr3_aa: CSASVGSGGAFGETQYF
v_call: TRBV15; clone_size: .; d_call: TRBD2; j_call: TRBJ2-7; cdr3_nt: TGTGCCACCAGCCCCGGGGGGGACTTCTACGAGCAGTACTTC; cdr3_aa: CATSPGGDFYEQYF
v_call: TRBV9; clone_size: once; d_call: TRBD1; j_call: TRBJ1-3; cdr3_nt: TGTGCCAGCAGCGTAGGGGACAGGGGAAGATCTGGAAACACCATATATTTT; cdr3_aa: CASSVGDRGRSGNTIYF
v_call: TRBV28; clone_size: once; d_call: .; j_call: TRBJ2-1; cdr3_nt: TGTGCCAGCAGTTTTTCAGGGGGGAATGAGCAGTTCTTC; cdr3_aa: CASSFSGGNEQFF
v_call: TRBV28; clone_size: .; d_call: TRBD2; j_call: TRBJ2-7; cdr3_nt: TGTGCCTGCCAGGCTGGGGGGGCCTACGAGCAGTACTTC; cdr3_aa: CACQAGGAYEQYF
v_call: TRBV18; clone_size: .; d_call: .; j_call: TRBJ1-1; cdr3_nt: TGTGCCAGCTCACCCCGGAACACTGAAGCTTTCTTT; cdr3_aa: CASSPRNTEAFF
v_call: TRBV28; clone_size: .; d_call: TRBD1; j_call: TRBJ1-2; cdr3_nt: TGTGCCAGCAGTGCCGGGGGGACAGGGGTGGACTATGGCTACACCTTC; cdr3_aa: CASSAGGTGVDYGYTF
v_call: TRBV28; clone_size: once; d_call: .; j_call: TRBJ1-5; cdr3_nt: TGTGCCAGCAGTTTATCCCAGTTTAATCAGCCCCAGCATTTT; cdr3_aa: CASSLSQFNQPQHF
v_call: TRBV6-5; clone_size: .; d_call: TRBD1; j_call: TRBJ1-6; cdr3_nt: TGTGCCAGCAGACTCAGGGGGTTGGATTCACCCCTCCACTTT; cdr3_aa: CASRLRGLDSPLHF
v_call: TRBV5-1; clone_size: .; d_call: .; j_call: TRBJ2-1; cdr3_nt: TGCGCCAGCAGCTTGGACAGCAAAAGGTACGGTGAGCAGTTCTTC; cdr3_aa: CASSLDSKRYGEQFF
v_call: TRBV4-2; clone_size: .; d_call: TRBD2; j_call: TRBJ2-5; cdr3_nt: TGTGCCAGCAGCCAAGTCCTAGCGGGGCAAGAGACCCAGTACTTC; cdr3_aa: CASSQVLAGQETQYF
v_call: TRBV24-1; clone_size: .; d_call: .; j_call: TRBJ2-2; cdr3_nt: TGTGCCACAGAAGCCCCACAGAAGAACACCGGGGAGCTGTTTTTT; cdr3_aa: CATEAPQKNTGELFF
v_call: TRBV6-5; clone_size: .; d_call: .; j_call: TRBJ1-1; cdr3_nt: TGTGCCAGCAGTTCACAGCATGAAGCTTTCTTT; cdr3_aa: CASSSQHEAFF
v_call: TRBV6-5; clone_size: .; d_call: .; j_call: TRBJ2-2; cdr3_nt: TGTGCCAGCAGCAAGAGACAGGACCTCACCGGGGAGCTGTTTTTT; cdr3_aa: CASSKRQDLTGELFF
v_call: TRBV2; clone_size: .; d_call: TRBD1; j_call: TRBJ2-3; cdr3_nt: TGTGCCAGCAACAGGGGCGCAGATACGCAGTATTTT; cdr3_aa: CASNRGADTQYF
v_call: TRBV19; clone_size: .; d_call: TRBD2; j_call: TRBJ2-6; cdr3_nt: TGTGCCAGTAGTATAGCAACCCGGGGGGTCTCCCTCTCTGGGGCCAACGTCCTGACTTTC; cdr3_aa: CASSIATRGVSLSGANVLTF
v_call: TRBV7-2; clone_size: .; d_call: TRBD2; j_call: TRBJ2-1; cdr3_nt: TGTGCCAGCAGCACCCGGACTAGCGGGAGGTACAATGAGCAGTTCTTC; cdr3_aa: CASSTRTSGRYNEQFF
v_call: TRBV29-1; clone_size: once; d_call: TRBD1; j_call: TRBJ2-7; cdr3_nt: TGCAGCGTCGCACAGGGGAATCCCGAGCAGTACTTC; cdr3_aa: CSVAQGNPEQYF
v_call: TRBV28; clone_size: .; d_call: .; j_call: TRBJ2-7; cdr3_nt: TGTGCCACCGCCCATGACAGGTCCTACGAGCAGTACTTC; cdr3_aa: CATAHDRSYEQYF
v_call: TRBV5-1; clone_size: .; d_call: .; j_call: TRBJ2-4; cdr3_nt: TGCGCCAGCAGCTTGTATGGACAGCGTAACATTCAGTACTTC; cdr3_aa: CASSLYGQRNIQYF
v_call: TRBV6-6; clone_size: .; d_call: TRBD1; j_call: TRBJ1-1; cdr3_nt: TGTGCCAGCAGCCGAGGAGCTGGGACAGGGTCGGGATCCGAAGCTTTCTTT; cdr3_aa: CASSRGAGTGSGSEAFF
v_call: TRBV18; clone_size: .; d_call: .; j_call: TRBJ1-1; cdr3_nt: TGTGCCAGCTCACCAAATTCAGGGAACACTGAAGCTTTCTTT; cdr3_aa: CASSPNSGNTEAFF
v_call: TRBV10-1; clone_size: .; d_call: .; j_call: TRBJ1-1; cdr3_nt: TGCGCCAGCAGTGCTGAGGATTCGAACACTGAAGCTTTCTTT; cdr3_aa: CASSAEDSNTEAFF
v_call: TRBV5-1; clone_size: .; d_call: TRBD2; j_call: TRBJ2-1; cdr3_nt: TGCGCCAGCAGCCAAGGACTAGCGGGGGGGCTATTTTACAATGAGCAGTTCTTC; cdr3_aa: CASSQGLAGGLFYNEQFF
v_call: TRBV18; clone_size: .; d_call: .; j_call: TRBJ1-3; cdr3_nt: TGTGCCAGCTCACCCGGGACATACGGAAACACCATATATTTT; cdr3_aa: CASSPGTYGNTIYF
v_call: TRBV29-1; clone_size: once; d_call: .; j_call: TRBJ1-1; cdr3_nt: TGCAGCGTTGATTATCCCAGACAGAACACTGAAGCTTTCTTT; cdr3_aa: CSVDYPRQNTEAFF
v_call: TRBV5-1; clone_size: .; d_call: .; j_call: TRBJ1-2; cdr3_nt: TGCGCCAGCAGCTTGGGACAGTCCTATGGCTACACCTTC; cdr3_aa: CASSLGQSYGYTF
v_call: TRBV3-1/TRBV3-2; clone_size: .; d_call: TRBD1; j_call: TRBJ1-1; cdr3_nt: TGTGCCAGCAGCCCCGGGACAGGGGGCGGCACTGAAGCTTTCTTT; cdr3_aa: CASSPGTGGGTEAFF
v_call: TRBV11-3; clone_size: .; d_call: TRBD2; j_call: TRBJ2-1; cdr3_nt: TGTGCCAGCAGCTTAGCGGGAGGCTACAATGAGCAGTTCTTC; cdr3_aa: CASSLAGGYNEQFF
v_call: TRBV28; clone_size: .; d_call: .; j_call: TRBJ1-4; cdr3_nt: TGTGCCAGCAGTTTATCGTCAGGTTTTCAAGAAAAACTGTTTTTT; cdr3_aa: CASSLSSGFQEKLFF
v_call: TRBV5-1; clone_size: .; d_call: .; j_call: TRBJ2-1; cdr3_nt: TGCGCCAGCAGCTGGGGCACAGGGTCCAATGAGCAGTTCTTC; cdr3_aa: CASSWGTGSNEQFF
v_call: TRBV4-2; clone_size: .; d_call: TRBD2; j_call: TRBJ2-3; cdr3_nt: TGTGCCAGCAGCCAAGCGGGGGGGCCAATCACAGATACGCAGTATTTT; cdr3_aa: CASSQAGGPITDTQYF
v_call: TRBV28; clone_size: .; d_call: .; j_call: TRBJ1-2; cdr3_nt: TGTGCCAGCAGTTTCTCCGCAGGGAATTATGGCTACACCTTC; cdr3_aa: CASSFSAGNYGYTF
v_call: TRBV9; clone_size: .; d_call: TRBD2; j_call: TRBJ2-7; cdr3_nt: TGTGCCAGCAGCGTTCAAGCGGGGGGGCCGAGGGAGCAGTACTTC; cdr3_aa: CASSVQAGGPREQYF
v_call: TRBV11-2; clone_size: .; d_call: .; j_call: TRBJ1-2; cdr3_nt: TGTGCCAGCAGCCCCAGGTGGGGAGATGGCTACACCTTC; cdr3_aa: CASSPRWGDGYTF
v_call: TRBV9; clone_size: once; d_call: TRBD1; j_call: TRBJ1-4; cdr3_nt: TGTGCCAGCAGCGCAAGTGGGGGGACAGTGATTAATGAAAAACTGTTTTTT; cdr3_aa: CASSASGGTVINEKLFF
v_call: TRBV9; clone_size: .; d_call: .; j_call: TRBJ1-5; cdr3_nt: TGTGCCAGCAGCGTCGGGGCAGGGACGGGAGGTAATCAGCCCCAGCATTTT; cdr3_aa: CASSVGAGTGGNQPQHF
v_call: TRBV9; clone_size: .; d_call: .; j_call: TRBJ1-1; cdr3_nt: TGTGCCAGCAGCGCCCTCGACAAGAACACTGAAGCTTTCTTT; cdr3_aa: CASSALDKNTEAFF
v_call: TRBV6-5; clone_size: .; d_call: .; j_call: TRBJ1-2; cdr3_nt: TGTGCCAGCGCGGGACGGAACTATGGCTACACCTTC; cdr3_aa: CASAGRNYGYTF